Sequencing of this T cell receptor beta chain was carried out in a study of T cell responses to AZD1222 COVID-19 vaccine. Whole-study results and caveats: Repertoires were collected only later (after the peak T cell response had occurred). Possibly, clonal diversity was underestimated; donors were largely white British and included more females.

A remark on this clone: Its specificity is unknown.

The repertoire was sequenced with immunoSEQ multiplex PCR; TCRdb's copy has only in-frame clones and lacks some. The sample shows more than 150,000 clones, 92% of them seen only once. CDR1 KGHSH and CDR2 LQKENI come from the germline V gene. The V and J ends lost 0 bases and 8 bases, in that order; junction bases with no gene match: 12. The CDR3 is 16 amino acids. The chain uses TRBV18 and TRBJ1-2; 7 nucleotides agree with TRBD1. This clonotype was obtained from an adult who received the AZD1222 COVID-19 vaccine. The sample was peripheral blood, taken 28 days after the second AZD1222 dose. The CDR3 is CASSPPAGGHSEGYTF. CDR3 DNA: TGTGCCAGCTCACCACCGGCAGGGGGTCATTCGGAGGGCTACACCTTC.